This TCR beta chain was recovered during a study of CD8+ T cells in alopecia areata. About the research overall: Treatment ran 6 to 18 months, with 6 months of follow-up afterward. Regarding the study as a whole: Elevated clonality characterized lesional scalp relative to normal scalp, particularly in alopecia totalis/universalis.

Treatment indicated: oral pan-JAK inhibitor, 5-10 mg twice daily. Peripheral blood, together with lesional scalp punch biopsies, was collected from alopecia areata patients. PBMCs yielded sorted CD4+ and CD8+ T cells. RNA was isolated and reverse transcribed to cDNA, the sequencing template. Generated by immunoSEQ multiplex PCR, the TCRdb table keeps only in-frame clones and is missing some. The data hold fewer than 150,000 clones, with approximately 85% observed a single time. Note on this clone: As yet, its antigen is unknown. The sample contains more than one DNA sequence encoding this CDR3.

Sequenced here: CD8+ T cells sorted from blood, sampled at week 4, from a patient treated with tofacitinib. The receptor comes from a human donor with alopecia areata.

The CDR3 DNA reads TGTGCCAGCAGTTTATTGGGCGACGAGCAGTACTTC. Its translation: CASSLLGDEQYF. The chain uses TRBV27 and TRBJ2-7; D gene ambiguous. The CDR3 runs 12 residues. From germline, CDR1 is MNHEY and CDR2 SMNVEV (reference sequence). V lost 1 base to trimming and J lost 5 bases, with 6 bases between them.